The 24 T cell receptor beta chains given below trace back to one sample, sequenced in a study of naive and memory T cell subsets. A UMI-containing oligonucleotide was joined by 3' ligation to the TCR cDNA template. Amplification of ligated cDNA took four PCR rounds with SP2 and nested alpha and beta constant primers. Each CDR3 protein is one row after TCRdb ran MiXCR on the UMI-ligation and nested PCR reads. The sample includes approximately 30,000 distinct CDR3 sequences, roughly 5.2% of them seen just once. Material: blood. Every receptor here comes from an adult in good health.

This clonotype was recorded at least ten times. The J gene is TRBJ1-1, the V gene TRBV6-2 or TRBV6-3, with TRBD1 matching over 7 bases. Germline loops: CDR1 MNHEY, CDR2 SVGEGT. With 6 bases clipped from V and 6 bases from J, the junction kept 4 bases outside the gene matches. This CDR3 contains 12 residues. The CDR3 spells CASSQGVAEAFF. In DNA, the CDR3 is TGTGCCAGCAGCCAGGGGGTTGCTGAAGCTTTCTTT.

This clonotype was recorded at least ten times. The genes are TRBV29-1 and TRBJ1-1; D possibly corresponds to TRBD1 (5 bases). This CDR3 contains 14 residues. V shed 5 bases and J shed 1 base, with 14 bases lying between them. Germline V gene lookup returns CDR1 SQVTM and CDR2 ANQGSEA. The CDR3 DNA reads TGCAGCGTTACCGTGGGGGGAAGGAACACTGAAGCTTTCTTT. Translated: CSVTVGGRNTEAFF.

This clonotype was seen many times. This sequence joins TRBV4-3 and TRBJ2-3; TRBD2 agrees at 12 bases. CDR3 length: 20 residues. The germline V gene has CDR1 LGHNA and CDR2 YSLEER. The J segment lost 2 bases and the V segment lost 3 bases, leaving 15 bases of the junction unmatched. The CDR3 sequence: CASSHTIRTSGEAFTDTQYF. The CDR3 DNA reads TGCGCCAGCAGCCATACCATCAGGACTAGCGGGGAAGCCTTCACAGATACGCAGTATTTT.

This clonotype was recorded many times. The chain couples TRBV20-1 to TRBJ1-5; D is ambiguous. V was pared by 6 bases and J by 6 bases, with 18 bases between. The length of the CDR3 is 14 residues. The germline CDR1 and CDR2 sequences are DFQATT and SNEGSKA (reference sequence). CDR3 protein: CSAHGPQGGQPQHF. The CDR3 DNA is TGCAGTGCCCACGGGCCGCAAGGTGGTCAGCCCCAGCATTTT.

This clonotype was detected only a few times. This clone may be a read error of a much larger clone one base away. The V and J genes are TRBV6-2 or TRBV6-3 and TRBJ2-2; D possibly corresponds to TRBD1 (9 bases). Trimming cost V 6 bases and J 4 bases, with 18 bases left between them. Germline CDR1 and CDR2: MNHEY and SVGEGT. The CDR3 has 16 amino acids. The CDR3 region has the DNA TGTGCCAGCAGAGCGGGGGACAGGGAAGGCACCGGGGAGCTGTTTTTT. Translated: CASRAGDREGTGELFF.

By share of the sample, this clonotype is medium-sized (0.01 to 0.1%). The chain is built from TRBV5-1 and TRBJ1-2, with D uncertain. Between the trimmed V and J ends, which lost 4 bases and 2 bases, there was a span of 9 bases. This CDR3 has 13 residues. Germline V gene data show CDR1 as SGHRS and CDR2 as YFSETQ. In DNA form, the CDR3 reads TGCGCCAGCAGCCCTGGGTCAAACTATGGCTACACCTTC. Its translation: CASSPGSNYGYTF.

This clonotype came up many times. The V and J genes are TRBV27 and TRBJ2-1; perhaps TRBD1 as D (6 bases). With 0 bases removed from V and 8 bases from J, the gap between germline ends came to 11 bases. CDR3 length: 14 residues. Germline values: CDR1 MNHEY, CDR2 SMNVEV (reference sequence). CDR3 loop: CASSLSTGSDEQFF. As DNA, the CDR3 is TGTGCCAGCAGTTTATCAACAGGGTCGGATGAGCAGTTCTTC.

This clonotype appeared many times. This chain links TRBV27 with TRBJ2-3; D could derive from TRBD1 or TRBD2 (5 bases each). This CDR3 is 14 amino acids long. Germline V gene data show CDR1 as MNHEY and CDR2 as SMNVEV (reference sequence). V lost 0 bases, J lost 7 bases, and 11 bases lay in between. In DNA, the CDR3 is TGTGCCAGCAGTTTATCCGGGACCAGTCATACGCAGTATTTT. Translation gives CASSLSGTSHTQYF.

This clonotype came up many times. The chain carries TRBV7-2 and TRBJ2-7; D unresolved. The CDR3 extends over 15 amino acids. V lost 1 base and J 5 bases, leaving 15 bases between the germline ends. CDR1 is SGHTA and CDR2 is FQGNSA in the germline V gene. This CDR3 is CASSLESTGWNEQYF. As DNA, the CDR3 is TGTGCCAGCAGCTTAGAGTCTACCGGCTGGAACGAGCAGTACTTC.

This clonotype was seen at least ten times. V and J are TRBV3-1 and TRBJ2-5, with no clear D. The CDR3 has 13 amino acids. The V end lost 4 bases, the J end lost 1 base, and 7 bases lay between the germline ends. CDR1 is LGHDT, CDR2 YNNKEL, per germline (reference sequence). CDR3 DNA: TGTGCCAGCAGCCCCGGACCCCAAGAGACCCAGTACTTC. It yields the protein CASSPGPQETQYF.

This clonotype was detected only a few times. CDR3 in DNA: TGTGCCAGTAGTACCTTTATTACTAGCGGAGAGCAGTTCTTC. This translates into CASSTFITSGEQFF. J is TRBJ2-1 and V is TRBV19; 8 positions match TRBD2. Per the germline V gene, CDR1 is LNHDA and CDR2 is SQIVND (reference sequence). V shed 4 bases and J 10 bases; nucleotides not matched to a gene: 9. The CDR3 has 14 amino acids.

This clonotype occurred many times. The CDR3 here is CASGLGNSRANPAYNEQFF. CDR3 in DNA: TGTGCTAGTGGTTTGGGAAACAGTAGGGCCAACCCTGCCTACAATGAGCAGTTCTTC. The rearrangement joins TRBV12-5 to TRBJ2-1; D gene unclear. Germline loops: CDR1 LGHNT, CDR2 FRNRAP. The CDR3 length is 19 residues. V shed 1 base and J shed 2 bases, with 21 bases lying between them. Variable domain in full (rest from reference TRBV12-5 and TRBJ2-1): DARVTQTPRHKVTEMGQEVTMRCQPILGHNTVFWYRQTMMQGLELLAYFRNRAPLDDSGMPKDRFSAEMPDATLATLKIQPSEPRDSAVYFCASGLGNSRANPAYNEQFFGPGTRLTVL.

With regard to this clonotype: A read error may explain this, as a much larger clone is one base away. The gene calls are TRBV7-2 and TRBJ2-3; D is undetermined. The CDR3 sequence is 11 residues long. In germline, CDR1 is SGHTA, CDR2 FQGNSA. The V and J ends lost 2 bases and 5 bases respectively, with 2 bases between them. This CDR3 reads CASSLIDTQYF. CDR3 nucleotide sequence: TGTGCCAGCAGCTTAATAGATACGCAGTATTTT.

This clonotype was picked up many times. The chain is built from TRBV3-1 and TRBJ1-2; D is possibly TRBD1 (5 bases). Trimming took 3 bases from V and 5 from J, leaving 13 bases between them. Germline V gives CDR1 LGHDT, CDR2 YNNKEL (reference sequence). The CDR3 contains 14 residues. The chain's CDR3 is CASSHQGLSYGYTF. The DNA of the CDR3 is TGTGCCAGCAGCCACCAGGGCCTTTCTTATGGCTACACCTTC.

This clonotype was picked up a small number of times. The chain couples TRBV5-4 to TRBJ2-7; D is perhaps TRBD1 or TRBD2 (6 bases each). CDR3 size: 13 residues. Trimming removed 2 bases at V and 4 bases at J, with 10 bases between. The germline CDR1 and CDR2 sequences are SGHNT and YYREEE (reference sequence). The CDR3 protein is CASSLQGGYEQYF. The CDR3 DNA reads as TGTGCCAGCAGCTTACAGGGAGGATACGAGCAGTACTTC.

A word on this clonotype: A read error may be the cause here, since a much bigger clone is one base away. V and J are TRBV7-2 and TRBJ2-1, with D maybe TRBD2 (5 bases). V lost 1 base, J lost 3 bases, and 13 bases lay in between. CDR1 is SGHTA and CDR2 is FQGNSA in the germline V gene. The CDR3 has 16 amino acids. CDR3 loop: CASSLGADGGYNEQFF. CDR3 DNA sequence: TGTGCCAGCAGCTTAGGGGCGGACGGAGGCTACAATGAGCAGTTCTTC.

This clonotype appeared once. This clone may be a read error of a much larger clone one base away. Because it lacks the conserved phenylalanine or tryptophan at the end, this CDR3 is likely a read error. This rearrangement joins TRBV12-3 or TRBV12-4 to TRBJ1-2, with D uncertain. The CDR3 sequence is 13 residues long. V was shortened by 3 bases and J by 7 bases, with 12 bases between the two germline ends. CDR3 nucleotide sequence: TGTGCCAGCAGTTTGAACGGAGCGACTGGCTACACCTCC. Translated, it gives CASSLNGATGYTS.

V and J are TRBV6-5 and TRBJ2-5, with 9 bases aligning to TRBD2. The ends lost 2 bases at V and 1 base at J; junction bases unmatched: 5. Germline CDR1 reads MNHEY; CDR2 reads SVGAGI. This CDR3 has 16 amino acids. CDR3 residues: CASSYVAGEIQETQYF. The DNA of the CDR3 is TGTGCCAGCAGTTACGTAGCGGGGGAGATCCAAGAGACCCAGTACTTC.

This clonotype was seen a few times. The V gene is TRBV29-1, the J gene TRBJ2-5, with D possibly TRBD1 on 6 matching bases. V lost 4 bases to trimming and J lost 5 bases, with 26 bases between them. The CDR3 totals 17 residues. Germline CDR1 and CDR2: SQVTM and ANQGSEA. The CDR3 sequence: CSVGLQSPGHRWETQYF. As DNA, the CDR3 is TGCAGCGTTGGTCTACAGTCACCGGGACACCGTTGGGAGACCCAGTACTTC. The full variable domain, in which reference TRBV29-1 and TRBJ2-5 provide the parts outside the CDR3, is SAVISQKPSRDICQRGTSLTIQCQVDSQVTMMFWYRQQPGQSLTLIATANQGSEATYESGFVIDKFPISRPNLTFSTLTVSNMSPEDSSIYLCSVGLQSPGHRWETQYFGPGTRLLVL.

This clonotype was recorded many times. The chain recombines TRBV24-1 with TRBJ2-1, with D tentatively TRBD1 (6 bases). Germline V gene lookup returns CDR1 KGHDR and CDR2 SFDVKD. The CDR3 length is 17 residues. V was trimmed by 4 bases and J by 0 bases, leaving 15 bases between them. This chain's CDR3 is CATSDRDRPSSYNEQFF. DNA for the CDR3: TGTGCCACCAGTGACCGCGACAGGCCGAGCTCCTACAATGAGCAGTTCTTC.

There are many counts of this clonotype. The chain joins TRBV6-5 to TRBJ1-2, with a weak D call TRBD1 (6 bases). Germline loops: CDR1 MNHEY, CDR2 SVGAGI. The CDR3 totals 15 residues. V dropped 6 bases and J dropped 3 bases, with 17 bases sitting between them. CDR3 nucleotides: TGTGCCAGCAGACGTACAGGGACCCCGGACTATGGCTACACCTTC. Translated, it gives CASRRTGTPDYGYTF.

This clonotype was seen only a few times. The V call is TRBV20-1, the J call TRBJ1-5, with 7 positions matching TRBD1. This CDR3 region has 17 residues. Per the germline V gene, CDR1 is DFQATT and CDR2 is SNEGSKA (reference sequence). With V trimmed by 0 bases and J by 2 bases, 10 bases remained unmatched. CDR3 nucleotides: TGCAGTGCTAGAGAATTTACAGGGGCGGAGGGCAATCAGCCCCAGCATTTT. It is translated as CSAREFTGAEGNQPQHF.

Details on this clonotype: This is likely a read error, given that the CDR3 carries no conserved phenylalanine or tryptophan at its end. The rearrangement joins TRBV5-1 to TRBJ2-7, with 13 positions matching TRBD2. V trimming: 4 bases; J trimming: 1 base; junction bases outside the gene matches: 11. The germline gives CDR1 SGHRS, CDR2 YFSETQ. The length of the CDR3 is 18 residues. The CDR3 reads CASSRGLAGSFPSYEQYL. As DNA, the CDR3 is TGCGCCAGCAGCCGGGGACTAGCGGGAAGTTTTCCATCCTACGAGCAGTACCTC.

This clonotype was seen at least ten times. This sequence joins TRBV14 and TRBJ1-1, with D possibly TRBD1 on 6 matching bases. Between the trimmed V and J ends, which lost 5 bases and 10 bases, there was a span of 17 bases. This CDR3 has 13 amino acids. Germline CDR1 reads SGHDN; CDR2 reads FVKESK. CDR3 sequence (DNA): TGTGCCAGCAGCACTCAGGGGCCCAGGGGAGCTTTCTTT. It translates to CASSTQGPRGAFF.